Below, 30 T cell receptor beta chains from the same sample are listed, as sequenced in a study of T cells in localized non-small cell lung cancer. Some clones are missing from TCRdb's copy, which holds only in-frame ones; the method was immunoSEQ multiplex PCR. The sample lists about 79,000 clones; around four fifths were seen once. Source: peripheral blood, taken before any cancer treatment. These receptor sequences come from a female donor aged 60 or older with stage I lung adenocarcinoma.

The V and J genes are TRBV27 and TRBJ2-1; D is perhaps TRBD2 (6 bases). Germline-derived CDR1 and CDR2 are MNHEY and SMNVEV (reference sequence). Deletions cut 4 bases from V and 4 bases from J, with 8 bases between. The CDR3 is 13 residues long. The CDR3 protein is CASSYSGYNEQFF. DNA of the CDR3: TGTGCCAGCAGTTACAGCGGGTACAATGAGCAGTTCTTC.

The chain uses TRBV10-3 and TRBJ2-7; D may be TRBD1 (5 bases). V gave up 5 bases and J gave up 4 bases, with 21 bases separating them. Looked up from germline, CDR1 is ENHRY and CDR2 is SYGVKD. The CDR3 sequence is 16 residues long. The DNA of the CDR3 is TGTGCCATCAGTAAGCAGGGAATCGATTTCGGTTACGAGCAGTACTTC. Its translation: CAISKQGIDFGYEQYF.

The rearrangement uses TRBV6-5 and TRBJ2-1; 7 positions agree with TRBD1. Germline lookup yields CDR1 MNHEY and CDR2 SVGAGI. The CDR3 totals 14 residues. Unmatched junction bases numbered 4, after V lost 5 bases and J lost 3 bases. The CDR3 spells CASSDRDSYNEQFF. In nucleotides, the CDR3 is TGTGCCAGCAGTGACCGGGACAGCTACAATGAGCAGTTCTTC.

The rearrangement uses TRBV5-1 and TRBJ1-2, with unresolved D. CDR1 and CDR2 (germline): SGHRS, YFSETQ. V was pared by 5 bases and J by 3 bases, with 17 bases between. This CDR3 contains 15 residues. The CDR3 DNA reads TGCGCCAGCAGTCAAACCCCAGGAACCCACTATGGCTACACCTTC. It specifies CASSQTPGTHYGYTF.

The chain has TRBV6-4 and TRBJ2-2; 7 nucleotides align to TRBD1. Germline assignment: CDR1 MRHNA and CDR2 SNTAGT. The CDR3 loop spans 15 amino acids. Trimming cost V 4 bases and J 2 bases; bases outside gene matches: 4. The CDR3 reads CASSADRHNTGELFF. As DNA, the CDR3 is TGTGCCAGCAGTGCGGACAGGCACAACACCGGGGAGCTGTTTTTT.

In nucleotides, the CDR3 is TGTGCCAGCAGCTTGGCCTCAGGCTCTGGAAACACCATATATTTT. Protein: CASSLASGSGNTIYF. The rearrangement links TRBV5-5 to TRBJ1-3; no firm D call. The V gene lost 0 bases and the J gene lost 0 bases, with 7 bases spanning the gap. This CDR3 contains 15 residues. Germline CDR1 is SGHKS and CDR2 is YYEKEE (reference sequence).

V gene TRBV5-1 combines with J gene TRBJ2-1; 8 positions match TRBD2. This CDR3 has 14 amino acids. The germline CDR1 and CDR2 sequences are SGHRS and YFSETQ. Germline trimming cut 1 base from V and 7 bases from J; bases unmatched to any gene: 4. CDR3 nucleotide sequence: TGCGCCAGCAGCTTGCCGGGAGGGTCGAATGAGCAGTTCTTC. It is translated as CASSLPGGSNEQFF.

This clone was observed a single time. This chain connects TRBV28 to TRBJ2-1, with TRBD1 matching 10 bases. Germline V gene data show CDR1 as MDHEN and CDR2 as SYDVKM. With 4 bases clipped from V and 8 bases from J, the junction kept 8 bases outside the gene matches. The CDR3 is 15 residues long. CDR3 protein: CASSSPGQGLHEQFF. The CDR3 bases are TGTGCCAGCAGTTCCCCGGGACAGGGGTTGCATGAGCAGTTCTTC.

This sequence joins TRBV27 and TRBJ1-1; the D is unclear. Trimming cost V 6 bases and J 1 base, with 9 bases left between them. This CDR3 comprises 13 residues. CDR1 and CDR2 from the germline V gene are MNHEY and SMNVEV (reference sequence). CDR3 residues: CASSRKGNTEAFF. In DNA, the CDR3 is TGTGCCAGCAGCCGAAAAGGGAACACTGAAGCTTTCTTT.

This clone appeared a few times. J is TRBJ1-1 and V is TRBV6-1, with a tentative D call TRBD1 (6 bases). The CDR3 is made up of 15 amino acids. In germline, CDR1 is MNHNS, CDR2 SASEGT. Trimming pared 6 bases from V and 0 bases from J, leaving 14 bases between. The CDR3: CASSLQGLMNTEAFF. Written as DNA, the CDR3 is TGTGCCAGCAGCCTACAGGGTCTCATGAACACTGAAGCTTTCTTT.

CDR3 region: CASGDTGAGRGAFF. CDR3 nucleotides: TGTGCTAGTGGCGACACAGGGGCGGGGCGAGGAGCTTTCTTT. The V gene is TRBV12-5, the J gene TRBJ1-1, with TRBD1 matching over 7 bases. Germline-derived CDR1 and CDR2 are LGHNT and FRNRAP. With 6 bases clipped from V and 10 bases from J, the junction kept 14 bases outside the gene matches. The CDR3 runs to 14 residues.

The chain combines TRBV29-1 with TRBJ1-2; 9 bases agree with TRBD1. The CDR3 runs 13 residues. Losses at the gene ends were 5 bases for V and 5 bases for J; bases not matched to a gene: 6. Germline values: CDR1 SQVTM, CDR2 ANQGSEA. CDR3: CSVLGQGKYGYTF. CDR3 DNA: TGCAGCGTTTTAGGACAGGGGAAGTATGGCTACACCTTC.

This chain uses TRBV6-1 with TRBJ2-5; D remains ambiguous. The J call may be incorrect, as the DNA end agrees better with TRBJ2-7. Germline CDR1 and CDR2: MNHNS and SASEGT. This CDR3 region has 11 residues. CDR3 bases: TGTGCCAGCAGGGTAAACTACGAGCAGTACTTC. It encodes CASRVNYEQYF.

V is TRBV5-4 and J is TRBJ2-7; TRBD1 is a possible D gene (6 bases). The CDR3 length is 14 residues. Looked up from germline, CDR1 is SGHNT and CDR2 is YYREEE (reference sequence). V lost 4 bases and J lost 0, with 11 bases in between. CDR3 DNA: TGTGCCAGCAGCGCGGACAGTAGCTCCTACGAGCAGTACTTC. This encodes CASSADSSSYEQYF.

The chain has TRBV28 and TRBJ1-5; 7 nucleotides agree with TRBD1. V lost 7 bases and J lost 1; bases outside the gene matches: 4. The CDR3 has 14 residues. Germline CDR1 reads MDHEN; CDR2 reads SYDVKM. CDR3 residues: CASTQGGSNQPQHF. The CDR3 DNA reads TGTGCCAGCACCCAGGGGGGGAGCAATCAGCCCCAGCATTTT. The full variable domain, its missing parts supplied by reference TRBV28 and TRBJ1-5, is DVKVTQSSRYLVKRTGEKVFLECVQDMDHENMFWYRQDPGLGLRLIYFSYDVKMKEKGDIPEGYSVSREKKERFSLILESASTNQTSMYLCASTQGGSNQPQHFGDGTRLSIL.

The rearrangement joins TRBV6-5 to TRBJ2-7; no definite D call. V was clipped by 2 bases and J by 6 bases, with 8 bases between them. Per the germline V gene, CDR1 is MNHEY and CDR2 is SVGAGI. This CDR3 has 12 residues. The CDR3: CASSYPLLEQYF. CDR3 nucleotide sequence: TGTGCCAGCAGTTACCCTCTCCTCGAGCAGTACTTC.

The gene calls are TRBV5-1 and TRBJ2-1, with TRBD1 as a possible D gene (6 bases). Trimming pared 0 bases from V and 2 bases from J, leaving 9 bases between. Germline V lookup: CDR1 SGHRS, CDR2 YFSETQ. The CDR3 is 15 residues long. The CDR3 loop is CASSLAGTPYNEQFF. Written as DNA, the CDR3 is TGCGCCAGCAGCTTGGCCGGGACACCCTACAATGAGCAGTTCTTC. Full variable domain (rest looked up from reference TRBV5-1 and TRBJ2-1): KAGVTQTPRYLIKTRGQQVTLSCSPISGHRSVSWYQQTPGQGLQFLFEYFSETQRNKGNFPGRFSGRQFSNSRSEMNVSTLELGDSALYLCASSLAGTPYNEQFFGPGTRLTVL.

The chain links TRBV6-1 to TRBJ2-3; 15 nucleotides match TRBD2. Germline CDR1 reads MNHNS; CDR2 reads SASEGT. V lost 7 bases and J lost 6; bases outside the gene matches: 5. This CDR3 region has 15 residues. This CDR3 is CASTSGTSGGDTQYF. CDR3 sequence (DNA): TGTGCCAGCACCTCAGGGACTAGCGGGGGGGATACGCAGTATTTT.

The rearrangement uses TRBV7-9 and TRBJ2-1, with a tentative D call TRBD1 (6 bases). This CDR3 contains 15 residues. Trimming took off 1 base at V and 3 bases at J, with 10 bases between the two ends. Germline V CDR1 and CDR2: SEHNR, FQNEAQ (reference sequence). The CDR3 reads CASSLVQGRYNEQFF. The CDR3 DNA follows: TGTGCCAGCAGCTTAGTTCAGGGGCGCTACAATGAGCAGTTCTTC. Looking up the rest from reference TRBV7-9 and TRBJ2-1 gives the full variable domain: DTGVSQNPRHKITKRGQNVTFRCDPISEHNRLYWYRQTLGQGPEFLTYFQNEAQLEKSRLLSDRFSAERPKGSFSTLEIQRTEQGDSAMYLCASSLVQGRYNEQFFGPGTRLTVL.

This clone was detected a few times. The CDR3 here is CASSERLTDQYF. The DNA for the CDR3 is TGTGCCAGCAGTGAAAGATTGACGGACCAGTACTTC. The V gene is TRBV6-1, the J gene TRBJ2-7; no reliable D call. The CDR3 sequence is 12 residues long. V dropped 2 bases and J dropped 10 bases, with 12 bases sitting between them. The germline gives CDR1 MNHNS, CDR2 SASEGT.

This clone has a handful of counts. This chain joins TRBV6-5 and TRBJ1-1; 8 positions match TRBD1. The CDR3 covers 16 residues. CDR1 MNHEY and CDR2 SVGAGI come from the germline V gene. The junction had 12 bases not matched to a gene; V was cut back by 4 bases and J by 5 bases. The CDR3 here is CASSSGAGGGRTEAFF. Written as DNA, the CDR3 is TGTGCCAGCAGTTCCGGGGCAGGGGGCGGGAGGACTGAAGCTTTCTTT.

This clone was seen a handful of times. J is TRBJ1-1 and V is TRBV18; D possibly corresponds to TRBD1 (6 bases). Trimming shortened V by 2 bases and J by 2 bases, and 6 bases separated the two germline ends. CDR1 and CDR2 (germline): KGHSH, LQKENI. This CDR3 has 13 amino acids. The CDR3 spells CASSPGTNTEAFF. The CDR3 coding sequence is TGTGCCAGCTCACCAGGGACAAACACTGAAGCTTTCTTT. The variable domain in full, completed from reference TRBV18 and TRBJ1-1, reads NAGVMQNPRHLVRRRGQEARLRCSPMKGHSHVYWYRQLPEEGLKFMVYLQKENIIDESGMPKERFSAEFPKEGPSILRIQQVVRGDSAAYFCASSPGTNTEAFFGQGTRLTVV.

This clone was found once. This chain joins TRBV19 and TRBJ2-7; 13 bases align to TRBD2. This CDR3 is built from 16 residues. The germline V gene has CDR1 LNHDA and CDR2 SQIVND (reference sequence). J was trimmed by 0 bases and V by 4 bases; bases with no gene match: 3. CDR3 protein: CASSTGTSGNSYEQYF. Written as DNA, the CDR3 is TGTGCCAGTAGTACCGGGACTAGCGGGAACTCCTACGAGCAGTACTTC.

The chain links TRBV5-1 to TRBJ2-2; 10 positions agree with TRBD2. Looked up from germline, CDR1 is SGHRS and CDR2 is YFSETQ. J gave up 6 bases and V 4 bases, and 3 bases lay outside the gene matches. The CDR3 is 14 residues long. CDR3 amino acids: CASSLGTSAGELFF. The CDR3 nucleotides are TGCGCCAGCAGCCTAGGGACTAGCGCCGGGGAGCTGTTTTTT.

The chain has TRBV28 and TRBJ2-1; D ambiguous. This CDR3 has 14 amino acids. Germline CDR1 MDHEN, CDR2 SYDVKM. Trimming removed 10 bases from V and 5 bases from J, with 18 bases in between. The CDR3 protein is CATSTRRLDNEQFF. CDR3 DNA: TGTGCCACCTCCACTCGGCGACTCGACAATGAGCAGTTCTTC.

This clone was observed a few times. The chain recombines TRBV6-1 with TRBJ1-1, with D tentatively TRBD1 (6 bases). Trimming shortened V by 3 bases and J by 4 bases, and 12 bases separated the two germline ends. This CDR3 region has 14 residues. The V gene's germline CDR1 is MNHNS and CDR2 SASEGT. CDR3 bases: TGTGCCAGCAGTGATTGGGACACTAGCACTGAAGCTTTCTTT. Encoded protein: CASSDWDTSTEAFF.

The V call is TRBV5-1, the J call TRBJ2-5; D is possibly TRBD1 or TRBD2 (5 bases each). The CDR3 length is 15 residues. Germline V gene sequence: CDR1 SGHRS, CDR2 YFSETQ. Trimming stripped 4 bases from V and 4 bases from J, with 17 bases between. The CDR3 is CASSRVGEGAETQYF. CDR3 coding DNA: TGCGCCAGCAGCAGAGTGGGGGAAGGAGCAGAGACCCAGTACTTC.

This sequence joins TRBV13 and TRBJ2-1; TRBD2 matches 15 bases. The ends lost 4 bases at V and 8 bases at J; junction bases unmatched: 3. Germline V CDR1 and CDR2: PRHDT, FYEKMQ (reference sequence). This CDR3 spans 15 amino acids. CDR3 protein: CASSSGLAGGDEQFF. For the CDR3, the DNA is TGTGCCAGCAGCTCGGGACTAGCGGGGGGCGATGAGCAGTTCTTC.

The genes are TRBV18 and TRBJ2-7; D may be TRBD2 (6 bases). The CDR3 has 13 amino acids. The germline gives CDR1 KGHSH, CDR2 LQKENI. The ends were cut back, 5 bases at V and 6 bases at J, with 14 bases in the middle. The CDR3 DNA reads TGTGCCAGCTCAACGGGGGTGGGGAGCGAGCAGTACTTC. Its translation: CASSTGVGSEQYF.

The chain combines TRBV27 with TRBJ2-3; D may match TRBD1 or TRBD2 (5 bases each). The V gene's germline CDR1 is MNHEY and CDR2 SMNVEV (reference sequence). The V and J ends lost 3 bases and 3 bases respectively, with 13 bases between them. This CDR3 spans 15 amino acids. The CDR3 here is CASSLGRVETDTQYF. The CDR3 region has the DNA TGTGCCAGCAGTTTGGGACGAGTGGAGACAGATACGCAGTATTTT.